What follows are 26 T cell receptor beta chains derived from one specimen sequenced in a study of HIV-infected patients and healthy controls. TCRdb used MiXCR to reprocess the 5' RACE reads, holding one entry per CDR3 protein. The table has tens of thousands of distinct CDR3 sequences, roughly 16% seen once. What was sequenced was CD4+ T cells from blood. The receptors were gathered from a human donor in good health.

This clonotype has only one observation. The rearrangement links TRBV29-1 to TRBJ2-7, with D possibly being TRBD1 (6 bases). Between the trimmed V and J ends, which lost 3 bases and 5 bases, there was a span of 11 bases. Germline V CDR1 and CDR2: SQVTM, ANQGSEA. The CDR3 sequence is 12 residues long. The CDR3 loop is CSVEQGRDEQYF. DNA for the CDR3: TGCAGCGTTGAGCAGGGGAGAGACGAGCAGTACTTC.

The table lists this clonotype with a few counts. V is TRBV29-1 and J is TRBJ2-7; 10 bases are shared with TRBD2. Germline-derived CDR1 and CDR2 are SQVTM and ANQGSEA. Unmatched junction bases numbered 8, after V lost 4 bases and J lost 2 bases. The CDR3 runs to 15 residues. CDR3 protein: CSVAVSGRGTYEQYF. In DNA form, the CDR3 reads TGCAGCGTTGCTGTGAGCGGGAGGGGGACCTACGAGCAGTACTTC.

The chain employs TRBV7-8 and TRBJ1-5; 9 bases are a match to TRBD1. The CDR3 sequence is 15 residues long. V was clipped by 4 bases and J by 6 bases; unmatched bases: 7. Germline V gene lookup returns CDR1 SGHVS and CDR2 FQNEAQ. For the CDR3, the DNA is TGTGCCAGCAGCTCTCAGGGACAGGGAGGTCAGCCCCAGCATTTT. Its protein is CASSSQGQGGQPQHF.

There are a few counts of this clonotype. CDR3 in amino acids: CASSLGGGPLGYNEQFF. CDR3 coding DNA: TGTGCCAGCTCACTCGGGGGGGGGCCCCTCGGCTACAATGAGCAGTTCTTC. The V gene is TRBV18, the J gene TRBJ2-1; 8 positions agree with TRBD2. The J segment lost 3 bases and the V segment lost 4 bases, leaving 11 bases of the junction unmatched. Per germline, CDR1 KGHSH and CDR2 LQKENI. The CDR3 runs to 17 residues.

This clonotype occurred many times. The chain has TRBV11-3 and TRBJ2-7, with 8 bases matching TRBD2. Per germline, CDR1 SGHNT and CDR2 YENEEA. CDR3 size: 13 residues. After removal of 8 bases from V and 3 bases from J, the junction contained 6 bases not matched to a gene. The CDR3 reads CASGIGTSYEQYF. The CDR3 nucleotides read TGTGCCAGCGGCATCGGGACTAGCTACGAGCAGTACTTC.

The chain uses TRBV29-1 and TRBJ2-5, with 9 positions matching TRBD2. The germline gives CDR1 SQVTM, CDR2 ANQGSEA. CDR3 size: 16 residues. J lost 5 bases, V lost 4 bases, and 14 bases had no gene match. This CDR3 reads CSVASVHSGSLETQYF. The CDR3 nucleotides are TGCAGCGTTGCCTCAGTACATAGCGGGAGCTTGGAGACCCAGTACTTC.

By its share, this clonotype is medium-sized. The genes are TRBV6-6 and TRBJ2-7, with D tentatively TRBD1 (5 bases). V lost 5 bases, J lost 0 bases, and 14 bases lay in between. CDR3 size: 15 residues. Per germline, CDR1 MNHNY and CDR2 SVGAGI (reference sequence). CDR3: CASSPGQGYSYEQYF. CDR3 in DNA: TGTGCCAGCAGTCCCGGCCAGGGTTACTCCTACGAGCAGTACTTC.

The V call is TRBV30, the J call TRBJ2-1; 11 positions agree with TRBD2. V shed 0 bases and J 8 bases; nucleotides not matched to a gene: 6. The CDR3 has 15 residues. Germline CDR1 GTSNPN, CDR2 SVGIG (reference sequence). The CDR3 sequence is CAWSVLAGVRDEQFF. CDR3 in DNA: TGTGCCTGGAGTGTACTAGCGGGAGTCCGTGATGAGCAGTTCTTC.

This clonotype was recorded many times. The chain carries TRBV28 and TRBJ2-1; TRBD2 is a possible D gene (5 bases). Per the germline V gene, CDR1 is MDHEN and CDR2 is SYDVKM. The CDR3 contains 14 residues. The V end lost 5 bases, the J end lost 6 bases, and 14 bases lay between the germline ends. CDR3 DNA: TGTGCCAGCAGTGCCCTAGCCAGGAGCAATGAGCAGTTCTTC. Protein product: CASSALARSNEQFF.

The J gene is TRBJ2-5, the V gene TRBV20-1; the D gene is possibly TRBD1 (6 bases). V lost 3 bases and J 4 bases, leaving 9 bases between the germline ends. The CDR3 extends over 12 amino acids. From germline, CDR1 is DFQATT and CDR2 SNEGSKA (reference sequence). CDR3 protein: CSARAGVETQYF. The CDR3 DNA sequence: TGCAGTGCTAGGGCAGGGGTAGAGACCCAGTACTTC.

This clonotype was observed a handful of times. The V call is TRBV12-3 or TRBV12-4, the J call TRBJ1-3; 8 nucleotides match TRBD1. The CDR3 runs to 14 residues. Trimming cost V 3 bases and J 8 bases; bases outside gene matches: 6. This chain's CDR3 is CASSFRQGAYTIYF. The DNA of the CDR3 is TGTGCCAGCAGTTTCAGGCAGGGGGCATACACCATATATTTT.

The chain combines TRBV20-1 with TRBJ2-4, with a possible D match to TRBD1 (5 bases). CDR3 size: 14 residues. From germline, CDR1 is DFQATT and CDR2 SNEGSKA (reference sequence). The ends were cut back, 5 bases at V and 0 bases at J, with 11 bases in the middle. The CDR3 nucleotides read TGCAGTGCTGAATCAGGGTTAGCCAAAAACATTCAGTACTTC. This codes for CSAESGLAKNIQYF.

The chain employs TRBV28 and TRBJ2-3; 10 bases match TRBD2. Germline V lookup: CDR1 MDHEN, CDR2 SYDVKM. Unmatched junction bases numbered 11, after V lost 5 bases and J lost 3 bases. This CDR3 region has 17 residues. CDR3 protein: CASSLSGGASRTDTQYF. As DNA, the CDR3 is TGTGCCAGCAGTCTGAGCGGGGGGGCAAGTAGGACAGATACGCAGTATTTT.

This clonotype was found a few times. The V gene is TRBV6-6, the J gene TRBJ2-5; 9 positions agree with TRBD2. There are 15 residues in the CDR3. Germline V gene lookup returns CDR1 MNHNY and CDR2 SVGAGI (reference sequence). V was pared by 2 bases and J by 5 bases, with 6 bases of the junction left unmatched. The CDR3 DNA reads TGTGCCAGCAGTTACGGCGGGGGGGCCAAGGAGACCCAGTACTTC. Its translation is CASSYGGGAKETQYF.

This clonotype was observed a handful of times. The CDR3 sequence is CASSIGGPDTQYF. The CDR3 coding sequence is TGTGCCAGTAGTATTGGGGGGCCAGATACGCAGTATTTT. The chain recombines TRBV19 with TRBJ2-3; D may be TRBD1 or TRBD2 (6 bases each). Trimming took off 3 bases at V and 4 bases at J, with 8 bases between the two ends. The CDR3 has 13 amino acids. The germline gives CDR1 LNHDA, CDR2 SQIVND (reference sequence).

J is TRBJ1-3 and V is TRBV29-1, with TRBD1 matching 8 bases. The CDR3 length is 15 residues. CDR1 and CDR2 (germline): SQVTM, ANQGSEA. Trimming took 7 bases from V and 4 from J; bases not matched to a gene: 12. This CDR3 is CSALDREPIGNTIYF. In nucleotides, the CDR3 is TGCAGCGCCCTGGACAGGGAACCCATCGGAAACACCATATATTTT. Based on the CDR3 plus reference TRBV29-1 and TRBJ1-3, the full variable domain is SAVISQKPSRDICQRGTSLTIQCQVDSQVTMMFWYRQQPGQSLTLIATANQGSEATYESGFVIDKFPISRPNLTFSTLTVSNMSPEDSSIYLCSALDREPIGNTIYFGEGSWLTVV.

This clonotype was observed a few times. The V call is TRBV6-2 or TRBV6-3, the J call TRBJ2-1, with 10 nucleotides matching TRBD2. Germline V gene data show CDR1 as MNHEY and CDR2 as SVGEGT. This CDR3 region has 13 residues. V shed 6 bases, J shed 10 bases, and the junction held 6 bases outside the gene matches. CDR3 sequence (DNA): TGTGCCAGCAGAATAGCGGGGGGCAGAGAGCAGTTCTTC. This encodes CASRIAGGREQFF.

This clonotype has a count of ten or more. The J gene is TRBJ1-1, the V gene TRBV29-1; weak D call: TRBD1 (5 bases). CDR1 is SQVTM and CDR2 is ANQGSEA in the germline V gene. Trimming shortened V by 4 bases and J by 5 bases, and 8 bases separated the two germline ends. CDR3 length: 11 amino acids. The DNA for the CDR3 is TGCAGCGTTGCCAGGGCAACTGAAGCTTTCTTT. It encodes CSVARATEAFF.

The chain joins TRBV9 to TRBJ2-1; 7 nucleotides agree with TRBD2. Germline V CDR1 and CDR2: SGDLS, YYNGEE. This CDR3 region has 15 residues. With V trimmed by 5 bases and J by 10 bases, 15 bases remained unmatched. In DNA, the CDR3 is TGTGCCAGCAGTCCCGGGGGGTTGGGAGTTGGGGAGCAGTTCTTC. Residues: CASSPGGLGVGEQFF.

This clonotype was found a few times. This chain joins TRBV6-1 and TRBJ1-4, with 7 bases that match TRBD1. Germline-derived CDR1 and CDR2 are MNHNS and SASEGT. This CDR3 has 15 amino acids. V lost 6 bases and J lost 8; bases outside the gene matches: 12. In DNA, the CDR3 is TGTGCCAGCAGAGCGGAGGGGGCGCGAAAAGAAAAACTGTTTTTT. The encoded protein is CASRAEGARKEKLFF.

This chain joins TRBV7-9 and TRBJ1-1; a possible D gene is TRBD1 (5 bases). CDR1 is SEHNR, CDR2 FQNEAQ, per germline (reference sequence). The CDR3 sequence is 13 residues long. Trimming removed 4 bases from V and 4 bases from J, with 10 bases in between. The CDR3 DNA is TGTGCCAGCAGCTCCGGGACCCTCACTGAAGCTTTCTTT. Translated: CASSSGTLTEAFF.

This chain links TRBV6-2 or TRBV6-3 with TRBJ1-5; D might be TRBD1 (5 bases). V dropped 7 bases and J dropped 4 bases, with 17 bases sitting between them. CDR1 and CDR2 (germline): MNHEY, SVGEGT. The CDR3 totals 15 residues. CDR3 residues: CASTSPGGWNQPQHF. In DNA, the CDR3 is TGTGCCAGCACCTCCCCCGGGGGTTGGAATCAGCCCCAGCATTTT.

The J gene is TRBJ1-5, the V gene TRBV2; D may be TRBD1 (5 bases). V lost 7 bases, J lost 4 bases, and 17 bases lay in between. Germline-derived CDR1 and CDR2 are SNHLY and FYNNEI. This CDR3 has 15 amino acids. The CDR3 coding sequence is TGTGCCAGCAAATGGGGCGCGAAGTGGAATCAGCCCCAGCATTTT. This codes for CASKWGAKWNQPQHF.

V gene TRBV29-1 combines with J gene TRBJ2-5; D is tentatively TRBD1 or TRBD2 (6 bases each). The V and J ends lost 2 bases and 1 base respectively, with 17 bases between them. Germline V gene data show CDR1 as SQVTM and CDR2 as ANQGSEA. The CDR3 has 16 residues. CDR3 DNA sequence: TGCAGCGTTGAATCCTCGGGGGTCAGGGGCCAAGAGACCCAGTACTTC. As protein: CSVESSGVRGQETQYF.

This clonotype was seen ten or more times. This chain connects TRBV12-3 or TRBV12-4 to TRBJ2-7; no clear D gene. The CDR3 has 15 amino acids. V was clipped by 3 bases and J by 2 bases, with 14 bases between them. The CDR3 DNA follows: TGTGCCAGCAGTTTTCTACAGCATCGAACCTACGAGCAGTACTTC. Residues: CASSFLQHRTYEQYF.

This clonotype was seen repeatedly, ten times or more. The rearrangement uses TRBV7-9 and TRBJ1-4; D not certain. V lost 2 bases and J lost 0, with 7 bases in between. The CDR3 covers 15 residues. Germline CDR1 SEHNR, CDR2 FQNEAQ (reference sequence). CDR3 coding DNA: TGTGCCAGCAGCTTATTCGGCACAACTAATGAAAAACTGTTTTTT. It translates to CASSLFGTTNEKLFF.